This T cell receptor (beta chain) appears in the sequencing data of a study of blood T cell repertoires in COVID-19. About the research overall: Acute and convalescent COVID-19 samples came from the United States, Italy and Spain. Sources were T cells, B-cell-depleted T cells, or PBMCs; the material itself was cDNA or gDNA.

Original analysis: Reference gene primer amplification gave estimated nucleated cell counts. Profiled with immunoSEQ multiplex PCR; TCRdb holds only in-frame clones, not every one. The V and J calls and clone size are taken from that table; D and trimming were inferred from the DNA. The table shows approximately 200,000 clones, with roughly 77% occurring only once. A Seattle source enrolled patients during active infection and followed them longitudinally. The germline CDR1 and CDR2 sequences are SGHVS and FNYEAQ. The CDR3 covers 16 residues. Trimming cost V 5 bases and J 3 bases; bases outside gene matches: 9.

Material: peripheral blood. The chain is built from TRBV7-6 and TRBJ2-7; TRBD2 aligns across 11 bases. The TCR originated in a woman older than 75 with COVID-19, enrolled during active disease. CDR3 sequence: CASSATLAGGGYEQYF. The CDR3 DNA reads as TGTGCCAGCAGCGCCACGCTAGCGGGAGGAGGCTACGAGCAGTACTTC.